This is a list of T cell receptor beta chains from one sample in a study of blood T cell repertoires in COVID-19. The repertoire was sequenced with immunoSEQ multiplex PCR; TCRdb's copy has only in-frame clones and lacks some. Seen here are under 250,000 clones, around 88% observed once, and the top ten hold about 1.3%. Sequencing used peripheral blood. The receptors stem from a man older than 75 with acute or convalescent COVID-19. CDR3s include the opening cysteine and the closing phenylalanine or tryptophan. A D gene is named only where the DNA matches it firmly. Clone sizes are given selectively: once, few, many, or a class where the clone is expanded.

V gene	D gene	clone size	J gene	CDR3 DNA	CDR3 protein
TRBV6-6	TRBD2	NA	TRBJ2-3	TGTGCCAGCACCAGACTAGCGGGGGAAGGAGATACGCAGTATTTT	CASTRLAGEGDTQYF
TRBV5-4	NA	NA	TRBJ2-2	TGTGCCAGCAGCTTGCGGGGAGTAACCGGGGAGCTGTTTTTT	CASSLRGVTGELFF
TRBV7-3	NA	NA	TRBJ1-2	TGTGCCAGCAGCCCGGACAGAAACTATGGCTACACCTTC	CASSPDRNYGYTF
TRBV5-5	NA	NA	TRBJ1-1	TGTGCCAGCAGCTTAACAACAGGTCAAACTGAAGCTTTCTTT	CASSLTTGQTEAFF
TRBV28	TRBD2	NA	TRBJ2-1	TGTGCCAGCAGTTTGATAGCGGGAGGGCGAAACAATGAGCAGTTCTTC	CASSLIAGGRNNEQFF
TRBV14	NA	NA	TRBJ1-2	TGTGCCAGCAGCCAAGATCGGGTTGGCTACACCTTC	CASSQDRVGYTF
TRBV10-1	TRBD2	NA	TRBJ2-5	TGCGCCAGCAGTGCGGACTCAGGACTAGCGGGAAACGAGACCCAGTACTTC	CASSADSGLAGNETQYF
TRBV19	TRBD2	NA	TRBJ2-3	TGTGCCAGTACCTTCGGGCGGGGAGGGTCTACGCAGTATTTT	CASTFGRGGSTQYF
TRBV19	TRBD2	NA	TRBJ2-1	TGTGCCAGTACCGGGACTAGGATTAATAATGAGCAGTTCTTC	CASTGTRINNEQFF
TRBV12-5	TRBD1	NA	TRBJ2-3	TGTGCTAGTGGTGTAGGGGACAGGGGTCATACGCAGTATTTT	CASGVGDRGHTQYF
TRBV15	TRBD1	NA	TRBJ2-1	TGTGCCACCAGCAGAGGTTTGGCGACAGGGGAAATCCATGAGCAGTTCTTC	CATSRGLATGEIHEQFF
TRBV19	TRBD1	NA	TRBJ1-1	TGTGCCAGTAGTCCCTTTCCGACAGGGGGTTACACTGAAGCTTTCTTT	CASSPFPTGGYTEAFF
TRBV5-1	TRBD1	few	TRBJ1-6	TGCGCCAGCAGCTTGGATGATACAGGGGGAAGGAGCTCACCCCTCCACTTT	CASSLDDTGGRSSPLHF
TRBV5-6	NA	NA	TRBJ1-5	TGTGCCAGCAGCTTTGGCAGGCTCCAAAGGACCCAGCATTTT	CASSFGRLQRTQHF
TRBV7-3	NA	NA	TRBJ2-3	TGTGCCAGCAGCTTTTCCCTAGTGCAGGGCGCAGATACGCAGTATTTT	CASSFSLVQGADTQYF
TRBV6-2/TRBV6-3	TRBD2	NA	TRBJ2-2	TGTGCCAGCAGTAAAACCCGGACTAGTCGAGGCACCGGGGAGCTGTTTTTT	CASSKTRTSRGTGELFF
TRBV7-8	TRBD1	NA	TRBJ1-4	TGTGCCAGCAGCTTAGGGACAGGGGGTGGCGAAAAACTGTTTTTT	CASSLGTGGGEKLFF
TRBV6-5	NA	NA	TRBJ2-2	TGTGCCAGCAGCTGGGACACTCCGAACACCGGGGAGCTGTTTTTT	CASSWDTPNTGELFF
TRBV6-5	NA	NA	TRBJ2-1	TGTGCCAGCAGTCCCGACTTTGAGGTCTACAATGAGCAGTTCTTC	CASSPDFEVYNEQFF
TRBV14	TRBD1	NA	TRBJ2-5	TGTGCCAGCAGCCAACGGACAGGGGGGGGAGAGACCCAGTACTTC	CASSQRTGGGETQYF
TRBV15	TRBD1	NA	TRBJ2-7	TGTGCCACCAGACTGGACAGGGGGCGCTCCGAGCAGTACTTC	CATRLDRGRSEQYF
TRBV5-6	NA	NA	TRBJ1-3	TGTGCCAGCAGCCGGGACACCCAGCGCTCTAGAAACACCATATATTTT	CASSRDTQRSRNTIYF
TRBV11-2	NA	NA	TRBJ2-1	TGTGCCAGCAGCTTAAGGTCGCGGGAGCAGTTCTTC	CASSLRSREQFF
TRBV5-1	NA	NA	TRBJ1-2	TGCGCCAGCAGCTTGGGAGGGAGAGGCTACACCTTC	CASSLGGRGYTF
TRBV18	NA	NA	TRBJ1-1	TGTGCCAGCTCACCAACAACAGTTAACACTGAAGCTTTCTTT	CASSPTTVNTEAFF
TRBV4-2	TRBD1	NA	TRBJ2-2	TGTGCCAGCAGCCAAAACAGGGGGAACACCGGGGAGCTGTTTTTT	CASSQNRGNTGELFF
TRBV9	TRBD2	NA	TRBJ2-3	TGTGCCAGCAGCGTAGCTACGAGCGGGAGGACAGATACGCAGTATTTT	CASSVATSGRTDTQYF
TRBV25-1	TRBD1	NA	TRBJ1-2	TGTGCCAGCCGCGAGGCAGGGGGACACTATGGCTACACCTTC	CASREAGGHYGYTF
TRBV5-1	TRBD1	NA	TRBJ1-2	TGCGCCAGCAGCTTGGCGCCCGGGACAGGGAGCTATGGCTACACCTTC	CASSLAPGTGSYGYTF
TRBV7-6	TRBD2	NA	TRBJ2-2	TGTGCCAGCAGCCGAGCGGGACTGAACACCGGGGAGCTGTTTTTT	CASSRAGLNTGELFF
TRBV7-3	TRBD1	few	TRBJ2-1	TGTGCCAGCAGCCCAACGGGACAGGGGTCCTACAATGAGCAGTTCTTC	CASSPTGQGSYNEQFF
TRBV2	NA	NA	TRBJ2-7	TGTGCCAGCAGAGGCGGGTCCTACGAGCAGTACTTC	CASRGGSYEQYF
TRBV18	NA	NA	TRBJ1-1	TGTGCCAGCTCACCAATACGAGAGATGAAAGACACTGAAGCTTTCTTT	CASSPIREMKDTEAFF
TRBV11-2	NA	NA	TRBJ2-2	TGTGCCAGCAGCTCGTTAACGGGGAACACCGGGGAGCTGTTTTTT	CASSSLTGNTGELFF
TRBV18	NA	once	TRBJ2-7	TGTGCCAGCTCACCAGGAGGTGGATATGCCTACGAGCAGTACTTC	CASSPGGGYAYEQYF
TRBV27	TRBD1	NA	TRBJ1-2	TGTGCCAGCAGGCGCCGGGACAGGGGTTTGGGCTACACCTTC	CASRRRDRGLGYTF
TRBV5-1	NA	NA	TRBJ2-5	TGCGCCAGCAGCCAGGGGACACCAAGGGGAGAGACCCAGTACTTC	CASSQGTPRGETQYF
TRBV9	NA	once	TRBJ2-2	TGTGCCAGCACGCCTGTAGAGTTTGGGGAGCTGTTTTTT	CASTPVEFGELFF
TRBV7-8	TRBD1	once	TRBJ2-7	TGTGCCAGCAACCAGCCGGGACAGTCCTACGAGCAGTACTTC	CASNQPGQSYEQYF
TRBV5-1	TRBD1	NA	TRBJ1-2	TGCGCCAGCTCTCCAGGGGGCAGCTATGGCTACACCTTC	CASSPGGSYGYTF
TRBV13	NA	NA	TRBJ2-5	TGTGCCAGCAGCGCACCCGACTTGAAAAAAGAGACCCAGTACTTC	CASSAPDLKKETQYF
TRBV7-2	NA	NA	TRBJ1-2	TGTGCCAGCAGCTTAGGAGGAAACCCTGGGGCCTATGGCTACACCTTC	CASSLGGNPGAYGYTF
TRBV5-1	TRBD2	NA	TRBJ2-1	TGCGCCAGCAGCTTGGCGACTAGCGGGGGCGATGAGCAGTTCTTC	CASSLATSGGDEQFF
TRBV12-3/TRBV12-4	NA	NA	TRBJ2-1	TGTGCCAGCAGAGGCTATTCGGGTGAGCAGTTCTTC	CASRGYSGEQFF
TRBV10-3	TRBD2	NA	TRBJ2-1	TGTGCCATCAGTAGACTAGCGGACGACAATGAGCAGTTCTTC	CAISRLADDNEQFF
TRBV7-3	NA	NA	TRBJ2-1	TGTGCCAGCAGCTTAGAGCGATCCTACAATGAGCAGTTCTTC	CASSLERSYNEQFF
TRBV28	NA	NA	TRBJ2-3	TGTGCCAGCACGCCTAGCGAAGGGGCACGTACGCAGTATTTT	CASTPSEGARTQYF
TRBV12-3/TRBV12-4	NA	NA	TRBJ1-2	TGTGCCAGCGCCGACAGGAACCTCTATGGCTACACCTTC	CASADRNLYGYTF
TRBV5-1	NA	NA	TRBJ2-4	TGCGCCAGCAGTACGGACAGCCTGAGGGCCAAAAACATTCAGTACTTC	CASSTDSLRAKNIQYF
TRBV6-5	NA	NA	TRBJ1-1	TGTGCCAGCAGTTACTCGAGGAATTTGAACACTGAAGCTTTCTTT	CASSYSRNLNTEAFF
TRBV7-9	TRBD2	NA	TRBJ2-5	TGTGCCAGCAGTTCCGGACTAGCGGGAGCCTCTCCAGGAGAGACCCAGTACTTC	CASSSGLAGASPGETQYF
TRBV7-9	NA	NA	TRBJ1-2	TGTGCCAGCAGCTTAGGGCCATATGGCTACACCTTC	CASSLGPYGYTF
TRBV7-2	TRBD1	NA	TRBJ2-3	TGTGCCAGCAGCTTAAGTGCGACAGGGTCCACAGATACGCAGTATTTT	CASSLSATGSTDTQYF
TRBV4-3	NA	NA	TRBJ1-6	TGCGCCAGCAGCCAAGGTCGCGGTGATTCACCCCTCCACTTT	CASSQGRGDSPLHF
TRBV19	NA	NA	TRBJ2-5	TGTGCCAGTAGTATAGGGAGGGCCGGGGGAGCGTGGCAAGAGACCCAGTACTTC	CASSIGRAGGAWQETQYF
TRBV6-5	TRBD1	NA	TRBJ1-1	TGTGCCAGCAGTTACTACAGGGGGCAGGGCACTGAAGCTTTCTTT	CASSYYRGQGTEAFF
TRBV7-2	NA	once	TRBJ2-7	TGTGCCAGCAGCTTAGAGGTCTTCGGGGAGCAGTACTTC	CASSLEVFGEQYF